The source of this T cell receptor (beta chain) is a study of lymphopenia after photon versus proton radiotherapy. Here immunoSEQ multiplex PCR was the method, and the copy in TCRdb shows in-frame clones only, minus some. In the table there are some 40,000 clones, 80% to 95% of which are singletons. CDR3 length: 13 amino acids. V dropped 1 base and J dropped 6 bases, with 6 bases sitting between them. The germline gives CDR1 SGHVS, CDR2 FQNEAQ. This specimen consisted of peripheral blood, obtained from a patient treated with photon-based radiotherapy. The chain has TRBV7-8 and TRBJ2-2; D not resolved. The clonotype was recovered from a man between 60 and 75 years old with cholangiocarcinoma. The CDR3, as DNA: TGTGCCAGCAGCTTAGGCCCCGCCGGGGAGCTGTTTTTT. Translation: CASSLGPAGELFF.